This T cell receptor beta chain appears in the sequencing data of a study of cytotoxic CD8 clonotypes in ibrutinib-treated CLL. Study overall: The average sample held roughly 250,000 productive templates and approximately 93,000 productive rearrangements.

TCRdb's copy holds only in-frame clones and misses some; the assay was immunoSEQ multiplex PCR. The repertoire consists of approximately 100,000 clones, with around 73% occurring once and the leading ten covering 25% to 40%. This CDR3 is built from 14 residues. Germline V CDR1 and CDR2: ENHRY, SYGVKD. The V gene end was trimmed by 8 bases and the J gene end by 8 bases; junction bases not matched to a gene: 10. This chain uses TRBV10-3 with TRBJ1-2; TRBD1 matches at 11 bases. The sample consisted of PBMCs, taken after 12 months of ibrutinib treatment. The TCR sequence derives from a human donor with chronic lymphocytic leukemia. The CDR3 DNA sequence: TGTGCCATCCAAGCCGGGACAGGGGGGGAAGGCTACACCTTC. This translates into CAIQAGTGGEGYTF.